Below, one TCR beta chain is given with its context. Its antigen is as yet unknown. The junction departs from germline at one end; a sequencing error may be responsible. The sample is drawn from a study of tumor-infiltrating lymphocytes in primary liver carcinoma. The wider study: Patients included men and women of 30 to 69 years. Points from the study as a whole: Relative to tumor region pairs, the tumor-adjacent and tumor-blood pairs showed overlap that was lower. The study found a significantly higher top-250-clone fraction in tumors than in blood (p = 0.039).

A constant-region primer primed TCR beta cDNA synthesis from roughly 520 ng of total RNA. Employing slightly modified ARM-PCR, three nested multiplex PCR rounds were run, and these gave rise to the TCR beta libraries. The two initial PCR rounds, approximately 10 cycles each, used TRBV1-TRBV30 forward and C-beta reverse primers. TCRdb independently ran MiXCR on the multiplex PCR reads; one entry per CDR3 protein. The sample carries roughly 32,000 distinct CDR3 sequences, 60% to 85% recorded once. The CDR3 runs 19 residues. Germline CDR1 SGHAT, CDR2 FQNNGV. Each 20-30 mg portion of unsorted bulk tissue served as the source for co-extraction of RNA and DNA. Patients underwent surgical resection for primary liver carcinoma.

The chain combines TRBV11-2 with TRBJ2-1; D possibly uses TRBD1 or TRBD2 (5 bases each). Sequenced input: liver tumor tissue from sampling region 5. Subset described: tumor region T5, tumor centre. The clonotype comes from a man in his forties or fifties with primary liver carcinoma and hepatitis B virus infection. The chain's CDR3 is CASGLEGRFSGTLYNEQFF. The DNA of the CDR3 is TGTGCCAGCGGCTTAGAAGGGCGATTCAGTGGGACCCTTTACAATGAGCAGTTCTTC.